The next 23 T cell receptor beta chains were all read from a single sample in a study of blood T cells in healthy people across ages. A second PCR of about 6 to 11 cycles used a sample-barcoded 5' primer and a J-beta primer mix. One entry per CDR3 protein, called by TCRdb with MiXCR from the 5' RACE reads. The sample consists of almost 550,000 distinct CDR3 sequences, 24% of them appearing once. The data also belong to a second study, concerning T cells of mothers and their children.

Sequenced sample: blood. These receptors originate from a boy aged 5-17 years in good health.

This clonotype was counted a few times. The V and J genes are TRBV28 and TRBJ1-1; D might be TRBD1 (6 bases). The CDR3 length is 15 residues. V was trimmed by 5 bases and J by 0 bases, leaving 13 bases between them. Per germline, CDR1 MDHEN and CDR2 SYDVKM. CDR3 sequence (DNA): TGTGCCAGCAGTATAAGGACAGCCATGAACACTGAAGCTTTCTTT. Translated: CASSIRTAMNTEAFF.

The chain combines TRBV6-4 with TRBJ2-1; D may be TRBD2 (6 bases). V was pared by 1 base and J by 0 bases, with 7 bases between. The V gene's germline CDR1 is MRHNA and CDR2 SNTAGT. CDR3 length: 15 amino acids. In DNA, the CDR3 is TGTGCCAGCAGTGACTACGGGAGCTCCTACAATGAGCAGTTCTTC. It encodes CASSDYGSSYNEQFF.

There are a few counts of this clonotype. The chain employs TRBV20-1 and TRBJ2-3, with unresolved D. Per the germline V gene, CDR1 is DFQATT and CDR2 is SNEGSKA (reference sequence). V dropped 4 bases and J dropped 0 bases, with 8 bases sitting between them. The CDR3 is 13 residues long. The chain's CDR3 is CSAKVSSTDTQYF. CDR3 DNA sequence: TGCAGTGCTAAGGTCTCAAGCACAGATACGCAGTATTTT.

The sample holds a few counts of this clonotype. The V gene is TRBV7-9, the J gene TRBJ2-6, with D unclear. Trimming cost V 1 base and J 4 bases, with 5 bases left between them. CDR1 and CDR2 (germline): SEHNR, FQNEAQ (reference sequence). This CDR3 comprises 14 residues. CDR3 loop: CASSLGLGANVLTF. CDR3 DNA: TGTGCCAGCAGCTTAGGGCTGGGGGCCAACGTCCTGACTTTC.

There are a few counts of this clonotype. CDR3 loop: CASSYEGSGSNEQFF. The CDR3 DNA sequence: TGTGCCAGCAGTTACGAGGGTAGCGGGAGTAATGAGCAGTTCTTC. The J gene is TRBJ2-5, the V gene TRBV6-5; 9 nucleotides line up with TRBD2. TRBJ2-1 explains the end of the DNA better; the J call may be wrong. CDR1 and CDR2 from the germline V gene are MNHEY and SVGAGI. The CDR3 length is 15 residues.

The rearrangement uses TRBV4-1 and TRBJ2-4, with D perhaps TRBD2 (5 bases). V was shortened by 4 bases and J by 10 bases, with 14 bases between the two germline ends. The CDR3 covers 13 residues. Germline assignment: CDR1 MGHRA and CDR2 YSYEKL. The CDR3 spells CASSPLFERIQYF. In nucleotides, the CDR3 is TGCGCCAGCAGCCCACTCTTCGAGCGGATTCAGTACTTC.

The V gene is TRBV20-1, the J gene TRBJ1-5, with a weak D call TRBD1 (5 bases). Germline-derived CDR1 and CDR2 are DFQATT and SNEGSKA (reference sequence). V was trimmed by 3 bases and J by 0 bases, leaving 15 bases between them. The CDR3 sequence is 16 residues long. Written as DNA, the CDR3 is TGCAGTGCTAGGGGGGGGGTAACTTATAGCAATCAGCCCCAGCATTTT. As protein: CSARGGVTYSNQPQHF.

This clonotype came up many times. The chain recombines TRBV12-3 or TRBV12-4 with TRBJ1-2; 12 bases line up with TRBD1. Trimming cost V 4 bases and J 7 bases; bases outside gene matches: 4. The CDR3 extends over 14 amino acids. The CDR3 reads CASSSGQGASGYTF. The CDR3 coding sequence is TGTGCCAGCAGTTCGGGACAGGGGGCGAGTGGCTACACCTTC.

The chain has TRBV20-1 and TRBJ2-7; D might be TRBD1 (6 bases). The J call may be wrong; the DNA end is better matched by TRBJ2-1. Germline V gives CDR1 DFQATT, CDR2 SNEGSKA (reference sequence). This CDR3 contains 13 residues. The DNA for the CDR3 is TGCAGTGCTAGAATATACAGGGTTGGTGAGCAGTTCTTC. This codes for CSARIYRVGEQFF.

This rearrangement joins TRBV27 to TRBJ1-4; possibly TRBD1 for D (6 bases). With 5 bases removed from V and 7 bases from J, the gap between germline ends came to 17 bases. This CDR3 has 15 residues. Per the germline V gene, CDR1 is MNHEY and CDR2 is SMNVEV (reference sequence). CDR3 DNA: TGTGCCAGCAGTCCGAACAGGGATCCTGGTGAAAAACTGTTTTTT. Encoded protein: CASSPNRDPGEKLFF.

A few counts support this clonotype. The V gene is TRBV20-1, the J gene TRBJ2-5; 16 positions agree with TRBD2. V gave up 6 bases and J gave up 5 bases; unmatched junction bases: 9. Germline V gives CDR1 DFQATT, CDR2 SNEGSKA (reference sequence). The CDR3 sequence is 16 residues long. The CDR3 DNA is TGCAGTGCCGCGGGGACTAGCGGGAGGGCCACGGAGACCCAGTACTTC. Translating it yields CSAAGTSGRATETQYF.

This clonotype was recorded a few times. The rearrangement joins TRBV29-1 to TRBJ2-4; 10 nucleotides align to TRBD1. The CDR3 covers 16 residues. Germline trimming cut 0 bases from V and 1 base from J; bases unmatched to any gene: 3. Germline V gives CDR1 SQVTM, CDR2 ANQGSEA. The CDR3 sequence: CSVEDPGQGAKNIQYF. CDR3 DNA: TGCAGCGTTGAAGACCCGGGACAGGGGGCCAAAAACATTCAGTACTTC.

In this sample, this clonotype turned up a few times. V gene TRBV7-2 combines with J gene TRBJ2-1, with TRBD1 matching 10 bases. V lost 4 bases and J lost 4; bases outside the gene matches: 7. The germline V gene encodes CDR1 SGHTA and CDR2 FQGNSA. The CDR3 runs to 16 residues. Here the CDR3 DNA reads TGTGCCAGCAGCTCGCAAGGGACAGGGGCTTACAATGAGCAGTTCTTC. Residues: CASSSQGTGAYNEQFF.

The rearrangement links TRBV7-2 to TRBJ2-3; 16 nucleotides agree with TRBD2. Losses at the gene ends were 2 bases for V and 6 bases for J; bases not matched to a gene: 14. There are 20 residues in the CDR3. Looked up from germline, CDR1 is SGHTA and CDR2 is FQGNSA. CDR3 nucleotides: TGTGCCAGCAGCTTACGTCCGGGACTAGCGGGAGGGGTTTCTCACGATACGCAGTATTTT. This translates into CASSLRPGLAGGVSHDTQYF.

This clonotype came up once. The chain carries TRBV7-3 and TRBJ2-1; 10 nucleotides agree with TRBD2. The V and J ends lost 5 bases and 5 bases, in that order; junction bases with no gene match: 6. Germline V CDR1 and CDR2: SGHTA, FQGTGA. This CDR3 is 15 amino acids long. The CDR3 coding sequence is TGTGCCAGCAGCCCCTGGACTAGCGGACACAATGAGCAGTTCTTC. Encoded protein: CASSPWTSGHNEQFF.

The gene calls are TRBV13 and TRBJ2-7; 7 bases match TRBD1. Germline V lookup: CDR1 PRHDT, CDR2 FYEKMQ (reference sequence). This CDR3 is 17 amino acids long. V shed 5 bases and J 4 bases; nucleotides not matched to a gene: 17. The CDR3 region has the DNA TGTGCCAGCAGCCCTATGGTGCCAAGACAGGGTAGGTACGAGCAGTACTTC. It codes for CASSPMVPRQGRYEQYF.

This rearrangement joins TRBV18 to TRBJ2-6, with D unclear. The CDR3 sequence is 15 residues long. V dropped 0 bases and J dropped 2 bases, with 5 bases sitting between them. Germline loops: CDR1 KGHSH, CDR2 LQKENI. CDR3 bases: TGTGCCAGCTCACCACCGGGTACTGGGGCCAACGTCCTGACTTTC. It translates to CASSPPGTGANVLTF.

In DNA, the CDR3 is TGTGCCAGCAGTTTATCGACAGGCTACGAGCAGTACTTC. Translation gives CASSLSTGYEQYF. The chain links TRBV27 to TRBJ2-7; tentatively, D is TRBD1 (6 bases). The germline V gene has CDR1 MNHEY and CDR2 SMNVEV (reference sequence). Deletions cut 0 bases from V and 3 bases from J, with 6 bases between. This CDR3 is 13 amino acids long.

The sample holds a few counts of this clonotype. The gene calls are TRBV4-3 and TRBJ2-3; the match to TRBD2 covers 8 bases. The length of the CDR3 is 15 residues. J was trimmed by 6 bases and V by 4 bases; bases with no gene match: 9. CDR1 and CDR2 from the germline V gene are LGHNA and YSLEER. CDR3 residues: CASSPLPAGVDTQYF. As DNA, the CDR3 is TGCGCCAGCAGCCCGCTTCCAGCGGGGGTGGATACGCAGTATTTT.

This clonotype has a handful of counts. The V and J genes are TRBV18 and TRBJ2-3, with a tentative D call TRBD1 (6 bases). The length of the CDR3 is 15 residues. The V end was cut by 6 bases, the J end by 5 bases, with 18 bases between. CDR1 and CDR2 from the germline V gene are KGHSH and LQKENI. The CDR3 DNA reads TGTGCCAGCTCTACCATGGGCAGGGGCATAGATACGCAGTATTTT. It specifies CASSTMGRGIDTQYF. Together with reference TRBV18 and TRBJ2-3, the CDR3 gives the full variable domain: NAGVMQNPRHLVRRRGQEARLRCSPMKGHSHVYWYRQLPEEGLKFMVYLQKENIIDESGMPKERFSAEFPKEGPSILRIQQVVRGDSAAYFCASSTMGRGIDTQYFGPGTRLTVL.

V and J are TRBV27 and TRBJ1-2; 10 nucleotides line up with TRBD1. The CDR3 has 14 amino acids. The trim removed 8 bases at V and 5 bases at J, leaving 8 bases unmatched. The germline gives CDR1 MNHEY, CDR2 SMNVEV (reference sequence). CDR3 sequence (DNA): TGTGCCAGCCGTCCCGACAGGGGGCTGTATGGCTACACCTTC. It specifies CASRPDRGLYGYTF.

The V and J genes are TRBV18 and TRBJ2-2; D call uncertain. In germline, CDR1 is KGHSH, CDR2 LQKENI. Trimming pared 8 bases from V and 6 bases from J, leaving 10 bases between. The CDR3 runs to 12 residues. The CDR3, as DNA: TGTGCCAGCCGAGACCGGTCCGGGGAGCTGTTTTTT. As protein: CASRDRSGELFF.

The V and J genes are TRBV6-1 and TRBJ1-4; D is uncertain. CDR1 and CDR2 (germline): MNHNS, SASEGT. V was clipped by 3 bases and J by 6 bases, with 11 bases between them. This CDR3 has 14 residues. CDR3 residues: CASSDRWRDEKLFF. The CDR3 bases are TGTGCCAGCAGTGACCGGTGGAGAGATGAAAAACTGTTTTTT.